This T cell receptor (beta chain) was retrieved from a study of tumor-infiltrating lymphocytes in primary liver carcinoma. For this clonotype: A read error is possible here, since a much larger clone lies one base away.

The template, roughly 550 ng total RNA, yielded TCR beta cDNA made with a constant-region primer. Library construction for TCR beta comprised three nested multiplex PCR rounds performed with slightly modified ARM-PCR. Running ten to eleven cycles apiece, the first two PCR rounds relied on TRBV1-TRBV30 forward primers together with a C-beta reverse primer. In TCRdb, the multiplex PCR reads were re-called with MiXCR into one record per CDR3 protein. The table has about 66,000 distinct CDR3 sequences, roughly two thirds seen once. RNA and DNA were co-extracted from around 20-30 mg of unsorted bulk tissue. Germline V gene sequence: CDR1 SEHNR, CDR2 FQNEAQ (reference sequence). Losses at the gene ends were 5 bases for V and 9 bases for J; bases not matched to a gene: 15. The CDR3 sequence is 19 residues long.

The V gene is TRBV7-9, the J gene TRBJ2-2; 16 positions agree with TRBD2. The TCR sequence derives from a man in his forties or fifties with primary liver carcinoma and hepatitis B virus infection. Source material: liver tumor tissue from sampling region 4. The sample's subset: tumor region T4, right-lateral pole. CDR3 in amino acids: CASSPRTGLAGGQSRELFF. In DNA, the CDR3 is TGTGCCAGCAGCCCTCGGACGGGACTAGCGGGAGGGCAATCCAGGGAGCTGTTTTTT.